One sample yielded the 13 T cell receptor beta chains listed below, sequenced in a study of blood T cells in healthy people across ages. The second PCR ran roughly 7 to 12 cycles with a sample-barcoded 5' primer and J-beta primers. TCRdb independently ran MiXCR on the 5' RACE reads; one entry per CDR3 protein. The top ten hold about 2.9% of the sample, which has around 800,000 distinct CDR3 sequences, roughly 25% seen once. A further study also used this sample, focusing on T cells of mothers and their children.

The sequencing input was blood. The receptor source for this set is a boy aged 10-17 years in good health.

In its sample, this clonotype was seen once. This chain uses TRBV12-3 or TRBV12-4 with TRBJ2-7; 11 bases are shared with TRBD1. Losses at the gene ends were 4 bases for V and 4 bases for J; bases not matched to a gene: 6. CDR3 length: 15 residues. The CDR3 loop is CASSSRDRGMYEQYF. CDR3 DNA: TGTGCCAGCAGTTCCCGGGACAGGGGGATGTACGAGCAGTACTTC.

This clonotype was seen only a few times. The chain employs TRBV20-1 and TRBJ2-5; 8 positions agree with TRBD1. The last part of the DNA fits TRBJ2-1 better; the J call may be wrong. Germline-derived CDR1 and CDR2 are DFQATT and SNEGSKA (reference sequence). The CDR3 sequence is 12 residues long. The CDR3 DNA reads TGCAGTGCGCGGACAGGGAAAAATGAGCAGTTCTTC. It translates to CSARTGKNEQFF.

This clonotype has only a few counts. The chain joins TRBV24-1 to TRBJ1-5; D remains ambiguous. CDR1 and CDR2 from the germline V gene are KGHDR and SFDVKD. Deletions cut 3 bases from V and 5 bases from J, with 4 bases between. CDR3 length equals 12 residues. CDR3: CATSDTHQPQHF. CDR3 DNA sequence: TGTGCCACCAGTGATACTCATCAGCCCCAGCATTTT.

This clonotype has more than one count but fewer than ten. V usage is TRBV24-1 and J usage is TRBJ2-5, with TRBD2 matching over 8 bases. Germline loops: CDR1 KGHDR, CDR2 SFDVKD. V lost 3 bases and J lost 4; bases outside the gene matches: 15. There are 18 residues in the CDR3. The CDR3 loop reads CATSDPPGEAGDGETQYF. The DNA of the CDR3 is TGTGCCACCAGTGATCCCCCTGGTGAAGCGGGGGATGGAGAGACCCAGTACTTC.

This clonotype was observed a few times. The chain links TRBV6-6 to TRBJ2-7; maybe TRBD1 (5 bases). CDR3 length: 15 amino acids. The germline CDR1 and CDR2 sequences are MNHNY and SVGAGI (reference sequence). V shed 3 bases and J shed 1 base, with 13 bases lying between them. In DNA, the CDR3 is TGTGCCAGCAGTTATGTGCCAGGGCCTTCCTACGAGCAGTACTTC. This translates into CASSYVPGPSYEQYF.

J is TRBJ1-1 and V is TRBV5-1, with 9 bases aligning to TRBD1. The CDR3 totals 13 residues. The V gene's germline CDR1 is SGHRS and CDR2 YFSETQ. Trimming cost V 5 bases and J 7 bases; bases outside gene matches: 6. The CDR3 region is CASSIDRGNEAFF. The DNA for the CDR3 is TGCGCCAGCAGTATAGACAGGGGGAATGAAGCTTTCTTT.

About this clonotype itself: The junction and the germline gene differ at one end; a read error may be behind it. The chain combines TRBV20-1 with TRBJ1-2, with D possibly being TRBD1 (6 bases). The germline CDR1 and CDR2 sequences are DFQATT and SNEGSKA (reference sequence). The CDR3 length is 14 residues. The CDR3 loop reads CSARVTGASYDYTF. The CDR3, as DNA: TGCAGTGCTAGAGTGACAGGAGCTTCCTATGACTACACCTTC.

This clonotype was observed a few times. CDR3 nucleotide sequence: TGTGCCAGCAATCCCGGACAGAGCATCAATGAGCAGTTCTTC. Protein sequence: CASNPGQSINEQFF. The chain is built from TRBV6-6 and TRBJ2-5; TRBD1 is a possible D gene (6 bases). TRBJ2-1 explains the end of the DNA better; the J call may be wrong. CDR3 size: 14 residues. CDR1 and CDR2 (germline): MNHNY, SVGAGI (reference sequence).

The chain carries TRBV29-1 and TRBJ1-2; the D gene is possibly TRBD1 (6 bases). The CDR3 runs 15 residues. Germline V gene sequence: CDR1 SQVTM, CDR2 ANQGSEA. Trimming pared 3 bases from V and 0 bases from J, leaving 14 bases between. As DNA, the CDR3 is TGCAGCGTTGAGGGGGCAGGCGACTCTAACTATGGCTACACCTTC. Residues: CSVEGAGDSNYGYTF.

The chain links TRBV28 to TRBJ1-1; TRBD1 aligns across 7 bases. The V segment lost 6 bases and the J segment 5 bases; nucleotides outside the gene matches: 9. CDR3 length: 14 residues. Germline loops: CDR1 MDHEN, CDR2 SYDVKM. CDR3 nucleotide sequence: TGTGCCAGCAGGGGGATAAACAGGGGTACTGAAGCTTTCTTT. Protein product: CASRGINRGTEAFF.

This clonotype was found a few times. CDR3 protein: CASSLSQGGPLSYGYTF. As DNA, the CDR3 is TGTGCCAGCAGTTTATCCCAAGGAGGCCCCCTTTCCTATGGCTACACCTTC. This chain links TRBV12-3 or TRBV12-4 with TRBJ1-2; no reliable D call. V was clipped by 2 bases and J by 4 bases, with 20 bases between them. The CDR3 length is 17 residues.

J is TRBJ2-5 and V is TRBV7-9; unclear D gene. The J call may be faulty, since TRBJ2-7 better matches the DNA end. The CDR3 is made up of 14 amino acids. Looked up from germline, CDR1 is SEHNR and CDR2 is FQNEAQ (reference sequence). The CDR3 region is CASSHARSRYEQYF. The CDR3 bases are TGTGCCAGCAGCCACGCCCGGAGCCGCTACGAGCAGTACTTC.

In its sample, this clonotype was seen a few times. V gene TRBV15 combines with J gene TRBJ2-3; no clear D. Germline assignment: CDR1 LNHNV and CDR2 YYDKDF (reference sequence). The CDR3 length is 17 residues. The V and J ends lost 0 bases and 0 bases respectively, with 13 bases between them. The CDR3 DNA reads TGTGCCACCAGCAGAGATCCCCATGCGTCTAGCACAGATACGCAGTATTTT. This sequence encodes CATSRDPHASSTDTQYF.